This T cell receptor (beta chain) comes out of a study of CD8+ T cells in alopecia areata. As for treatment: oral pan-JAK inhibitor, 5-10 mg twice daily. Alopecia areata patients had lesional scalp punch biopsies and peripheral blood taken from them. V lost 6 bases and J 0 bases, leaving 15 bases between the germline ends. The CDR3 totals 15 residues. In germline, CDR1 is MNHEY, CDR2 SVGAGI. RNA extraction was followed by reverse transcription into cDNA, which acted as the sequencing template. The repertoire was sequenced with immunoSEQ multiplex PCR; TCRdb's copy has only in-frame clones and lacks some. The repertoire includes fewer than 350,000 clones, roughly 50% of them detected once, and less than 2% sits in the top ten.

The source material was CD4+ T cells sorted from blood, sampled at week 24, from a patient treated with tofacitinib. This receptor was identified in a human donor with alopecia areata. This rearrangement joins TRBV6-5 to TRBJ2-7, with D possibly TRBD2 on 5 matching bases. CDR3 coding DNA: TGTGCCAGCAGATTCCGAAGCGGAGGCTCCTACGAGCAGTACTTC. Residues: CASRFRSGGSYEQYF.